One TCR beta chain is described in this entry. The antigen is unknown. This record comes from a study of T cell responses to AZD1222 COVID-19 vaccine. In the study overall: Pooled in the analysis were second doses at about 4 or about 12 weeks. Study results and caveats: Donors, mostly white British, included more females; clonal diversity was possibly underestimated. Seropositive status at baseline applied to only 5 to 7 AZD1222 recipients. In the spike-specific TCR repertoire, nearly half reportedly target unmutated variant regions.

The length of the CDR3 is 12 residues. The germline CDR1 and CDR2 sequences are SEHNR and FQNEAQ (reference sequence). V lost 4 bases and J lost 8, with 11 bases in between. The table came from immunoSEQ multiplex PCR; TCRdb's copy has only in-frame clones and leaves some out. The sample yields roughly 150,000 clones, 85% to 95% seen once. The specimen was peripheral blood, collected on day 0 of AZD1222 vaccination. The V and J genes are TRBV7-9 and TRBJ1-1; tentative D call: TRBD1 (5 bases). This clonotype originated in an adult in good health. The CDR3 region is CASSYWDQEAFF. CDR3 nucleotides: TGTGCCAGCAGCTACTGGGACCAGGAAGCTTTCTTT. The complete variable domain, with remaining parts taken from reference TRBV7-9 and TRBJ1-1, reads DTGVSQNPRHKITKRGQNVTFRCDPISEHNRLYWYRQTLGQGPEFLTYFQNEAQLEKSRLLSDRFSAERPKGSFSTLEIQRTEQGDSAMYLCASSYWDQEAFFGQGTRLTVV.